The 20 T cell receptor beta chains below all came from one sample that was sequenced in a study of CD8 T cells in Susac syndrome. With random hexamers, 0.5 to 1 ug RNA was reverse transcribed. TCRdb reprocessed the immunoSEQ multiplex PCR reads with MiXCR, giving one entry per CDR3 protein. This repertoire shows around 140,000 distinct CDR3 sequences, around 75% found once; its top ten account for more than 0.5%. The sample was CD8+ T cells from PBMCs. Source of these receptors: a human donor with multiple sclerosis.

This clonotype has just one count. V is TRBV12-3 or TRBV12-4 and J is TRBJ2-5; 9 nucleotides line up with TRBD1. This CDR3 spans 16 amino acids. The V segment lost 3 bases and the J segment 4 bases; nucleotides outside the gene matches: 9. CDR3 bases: TGTGCCAGCAGTTTCCGGGACAGGGTGGTTGGAGAGACCCAGTACTTC. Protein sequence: CASSFRDRVVGETQYF.

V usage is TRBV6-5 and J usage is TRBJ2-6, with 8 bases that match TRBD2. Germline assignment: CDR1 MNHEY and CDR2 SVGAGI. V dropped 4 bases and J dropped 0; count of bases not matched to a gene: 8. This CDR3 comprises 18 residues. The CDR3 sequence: CASSSLTSVYSGANVLTF. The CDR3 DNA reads TGTGCCAGCAGTTCTTTGACTAGCGTATACTCTGGGGCCAACGTCCTGACTTTC.

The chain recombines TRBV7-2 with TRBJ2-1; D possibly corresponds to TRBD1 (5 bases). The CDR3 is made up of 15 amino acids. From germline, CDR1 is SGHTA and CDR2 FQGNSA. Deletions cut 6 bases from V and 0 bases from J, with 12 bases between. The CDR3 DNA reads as TGTGCCAGCAGTCCCGACAGCAGCTCCTACAATGAGCAGTTCTTC. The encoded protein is CASSPDSSSYNEQFF.

CDR3 coding DNA: TGTGCCAGCAGTTTAGCAACGGACTATGGCTACACCTTC. Amino acids: CASSLATDYGYTF. This chain joins TRBV12-3 or TRBV12-4 and TRBJ1-2, with D uncertain. V dropped 0 bases and J dropped 3 bases, with 5 bases sitting between them. The CDR3 extends over 13 amino acids.

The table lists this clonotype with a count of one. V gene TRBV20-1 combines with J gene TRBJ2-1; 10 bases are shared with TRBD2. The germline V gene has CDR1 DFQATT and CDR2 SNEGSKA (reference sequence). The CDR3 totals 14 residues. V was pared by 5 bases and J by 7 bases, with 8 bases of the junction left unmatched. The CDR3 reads CSARASGGPNEQFF. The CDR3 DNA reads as TGCAGTGCTCGTGCTAGCGGGGGACCTAATGAGCAGTTCTTC.

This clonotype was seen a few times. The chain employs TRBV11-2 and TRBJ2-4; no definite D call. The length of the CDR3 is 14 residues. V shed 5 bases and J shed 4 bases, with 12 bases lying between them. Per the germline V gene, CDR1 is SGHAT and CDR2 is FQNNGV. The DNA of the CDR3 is TGTGCCAGCAGCCTAGGGTCGTTTAAAAACATTCAGTACTTC. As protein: CASSLGSFKNIQYF.

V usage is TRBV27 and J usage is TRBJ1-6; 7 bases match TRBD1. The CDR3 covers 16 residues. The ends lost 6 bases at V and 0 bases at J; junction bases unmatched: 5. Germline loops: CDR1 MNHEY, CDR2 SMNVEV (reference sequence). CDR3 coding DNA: TGTGCCAGCAGACGCCGGGACAGCTCCTATAATTCACCCCTCCACTTT. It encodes CASRRRDSSYNSPLHF.

The CDR3: CASSRDSKETQYF. The CDR3 DNA reads as TGTGCCAGCAGCCGGGACTCCAAAGAGACCCAGTACTTC. This chain connects TRBV12-3 or TRBV12-4 to TRBJ2-5; weak D call: TRBD2 (6 bases). V lost 6 bases and J lost 3, with 11 bases in between. This CDR3 has 13 residues.

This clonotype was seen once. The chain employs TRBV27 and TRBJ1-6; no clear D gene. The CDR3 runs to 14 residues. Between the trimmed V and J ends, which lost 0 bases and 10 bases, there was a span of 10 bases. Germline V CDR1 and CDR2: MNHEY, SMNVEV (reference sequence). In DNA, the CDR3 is TGTGCCAGCAGTTTATCGGGCTCCAGGTCACCCCTCCACTTT. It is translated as CASSLSGSRSPLHF.

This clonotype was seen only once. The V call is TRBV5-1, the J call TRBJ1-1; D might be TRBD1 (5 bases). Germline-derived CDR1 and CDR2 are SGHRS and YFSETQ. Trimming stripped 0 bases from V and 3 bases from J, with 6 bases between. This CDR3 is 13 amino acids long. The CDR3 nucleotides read TGCGCCAGCAGCTTGGTGGGGCACACTGAAGCTTTCTTT. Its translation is CASSLVGHTEAFF.

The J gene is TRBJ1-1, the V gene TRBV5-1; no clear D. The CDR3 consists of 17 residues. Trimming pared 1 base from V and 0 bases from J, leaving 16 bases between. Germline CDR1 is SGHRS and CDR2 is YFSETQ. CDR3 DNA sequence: TGCGCCAGCAGCTTGAGAGGGTTCCTAAGAATGAACACTGAAGCTTTCTTT. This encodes CASSLRGFLRMNTEAFF.

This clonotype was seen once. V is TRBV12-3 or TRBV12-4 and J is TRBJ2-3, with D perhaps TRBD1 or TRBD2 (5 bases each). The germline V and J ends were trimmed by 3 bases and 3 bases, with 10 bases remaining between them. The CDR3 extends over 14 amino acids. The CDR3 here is CASSFGGKTDTQYF. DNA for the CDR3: TGTGCCAGCAGTTTTGGGGGAAAGACAGATACGCAGTATTTT.

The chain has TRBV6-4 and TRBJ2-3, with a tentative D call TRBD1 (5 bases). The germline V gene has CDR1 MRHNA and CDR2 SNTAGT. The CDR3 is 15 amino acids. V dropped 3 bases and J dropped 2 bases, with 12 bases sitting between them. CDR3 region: CASSEVWGSTDTQYF. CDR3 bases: TGTGCCAGCAGTGAAGTATGGGGCTCCACAGATACGCAGTATTTT.

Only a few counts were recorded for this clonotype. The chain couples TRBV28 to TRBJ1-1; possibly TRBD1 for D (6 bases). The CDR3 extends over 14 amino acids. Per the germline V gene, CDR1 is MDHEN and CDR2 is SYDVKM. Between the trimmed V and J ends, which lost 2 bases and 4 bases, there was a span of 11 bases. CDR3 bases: TGTGCCAGCAGTTTAACAGGGAGCGGCACTGAAGCTTTCTTT. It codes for CASSLTGSGTEAFF.

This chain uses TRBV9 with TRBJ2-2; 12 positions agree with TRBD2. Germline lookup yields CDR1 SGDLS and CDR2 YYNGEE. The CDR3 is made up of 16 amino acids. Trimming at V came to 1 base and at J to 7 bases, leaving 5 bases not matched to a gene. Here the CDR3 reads CASSVRLAGEVGELFF. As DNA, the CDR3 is TGTGCCAGCAGCGTACGACTAGCGGGAGAGGTCGGGGAGCTGTTTTTT.

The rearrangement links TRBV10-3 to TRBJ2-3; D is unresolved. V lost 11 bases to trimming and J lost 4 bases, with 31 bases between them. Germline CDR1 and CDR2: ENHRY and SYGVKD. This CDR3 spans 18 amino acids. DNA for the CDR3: TGTGCCTCCTCCCGGAGATCGTTCGCCCCCTGGACCCCAGATACGCAGTATTTT. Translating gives CASSRRSFAPWTPDTQYF.

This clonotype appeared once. CDR3: CASSSLTAYNEQFF. In nucleotides, the CDR3 is TGTGCCAGCAGTTCTCTGACGGCCTACAATGAGCAGTTCTTC. V and J are TRBV6-5 and TRBJ2-1; D not resolved. This CDR3 spans 14 amino acids. V was trimmed by 4 bases and J by 2 bases, leaving 9 bases between them. Germline assignment: CDR1 MNHEY and CDR2 SVGAGI.

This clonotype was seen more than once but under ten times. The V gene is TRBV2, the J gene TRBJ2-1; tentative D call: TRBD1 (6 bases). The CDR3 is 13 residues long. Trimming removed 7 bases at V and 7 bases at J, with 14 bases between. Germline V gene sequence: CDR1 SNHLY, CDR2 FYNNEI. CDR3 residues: CASTRQAYNEQFF. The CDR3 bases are TGTGCCAGCACGAGACAGGCTTATAATGAGCAGTTCTTC. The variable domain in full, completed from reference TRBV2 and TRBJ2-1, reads EPEVTQTPSHQVTQMGQEVILRCVPISNHLYFYWYRQILGQKVEFLVSFYNNEISEKSEIFDDQFSVERPDGSNFTLKIRSTKLEDSAMYFCASTRQAYNEQFFGPGTRLTVL.

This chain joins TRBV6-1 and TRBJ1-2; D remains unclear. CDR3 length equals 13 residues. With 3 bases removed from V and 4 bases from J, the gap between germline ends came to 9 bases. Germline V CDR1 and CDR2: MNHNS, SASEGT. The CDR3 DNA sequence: TGTGCCAGCAGTGATGTGGGCGCCTATGGCTACACCTTC. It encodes CASSDVGAYGYTF.

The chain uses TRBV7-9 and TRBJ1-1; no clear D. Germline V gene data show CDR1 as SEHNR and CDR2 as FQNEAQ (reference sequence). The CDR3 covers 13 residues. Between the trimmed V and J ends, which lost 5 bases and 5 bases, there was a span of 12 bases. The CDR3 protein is CASSPPSGTEAFF. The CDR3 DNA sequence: TGTGCCAGCAGCCCCCCGTCTGGGACTGAAGCTTTCTTT.